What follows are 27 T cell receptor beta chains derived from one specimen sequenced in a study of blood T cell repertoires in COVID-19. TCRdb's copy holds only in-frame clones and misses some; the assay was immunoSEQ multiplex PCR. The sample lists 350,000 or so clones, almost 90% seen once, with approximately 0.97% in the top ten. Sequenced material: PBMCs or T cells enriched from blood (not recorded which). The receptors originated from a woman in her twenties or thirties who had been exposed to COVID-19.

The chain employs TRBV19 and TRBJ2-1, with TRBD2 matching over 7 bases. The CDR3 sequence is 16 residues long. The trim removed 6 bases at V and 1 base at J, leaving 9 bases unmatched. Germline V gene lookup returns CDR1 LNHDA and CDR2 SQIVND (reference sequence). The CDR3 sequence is CASSQFGTISYNEQFF. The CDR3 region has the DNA TGTGCCAGTAGCCAATTCGGGACTATTTCCTACAATGAGCAGTTCTTC.

The CDR3 reads CASSPPSGPTNTGELFF. The CDR3 nucleotides read TGTGCCAGCAGCCCGCCCTCTGGCCCCACGAACACCGGGGAGCTGTTTTTT. This chain uses TRBV11-3 with TRBJ2-2; D is undetermined. V was clipped by 5 bases and J by 0 bases, with 16 bases between them. The germline CDR1 and CDR2 sequences are SGHNT and YENEEA. The CDR3 length is 17 residues.

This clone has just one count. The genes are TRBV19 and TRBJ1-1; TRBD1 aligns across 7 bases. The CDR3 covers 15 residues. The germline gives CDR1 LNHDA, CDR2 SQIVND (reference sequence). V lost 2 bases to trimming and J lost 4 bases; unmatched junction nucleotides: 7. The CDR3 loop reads CASSIMGQGGTEAFF. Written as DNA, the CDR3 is TGTGCCAGTAGTATAATGGGCCAGGGGGGCACTGAAGCTTTCTTT.

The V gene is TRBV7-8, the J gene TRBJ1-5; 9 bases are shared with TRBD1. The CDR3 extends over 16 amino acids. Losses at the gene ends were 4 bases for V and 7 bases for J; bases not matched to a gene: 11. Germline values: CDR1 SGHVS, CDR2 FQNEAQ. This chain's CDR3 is CASSSPGQGREQPQHF. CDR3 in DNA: TGTGCCAGCAGCTCACCGGGACAGGGTAGAGAACAGCCCCAGCATTTT.

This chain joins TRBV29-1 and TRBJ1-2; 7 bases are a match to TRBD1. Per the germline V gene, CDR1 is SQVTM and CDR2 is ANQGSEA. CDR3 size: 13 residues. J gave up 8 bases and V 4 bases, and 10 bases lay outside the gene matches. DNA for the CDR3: TGCAGCGTTGCCGGGACAGACCTTGGAGGCTACACCTTC. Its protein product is CSVAGTDLGGYTF.

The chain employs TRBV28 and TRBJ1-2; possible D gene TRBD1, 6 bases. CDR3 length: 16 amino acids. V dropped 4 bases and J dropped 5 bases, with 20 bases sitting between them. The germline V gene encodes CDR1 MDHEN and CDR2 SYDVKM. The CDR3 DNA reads TGTGCCAGCAGTTCGGGGCGCAGGGGTGTCGGGTATGGCTACACCTTC. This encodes CASSSGRRGVGYGYTF.

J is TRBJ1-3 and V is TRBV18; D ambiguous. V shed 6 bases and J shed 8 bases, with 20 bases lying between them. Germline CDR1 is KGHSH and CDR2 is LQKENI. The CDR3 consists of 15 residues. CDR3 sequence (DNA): TGTGCCAGCTCCCAGACAATTCAGGACGGGGACACCATATATTTT. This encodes CASSQTIQDGDTIYF.

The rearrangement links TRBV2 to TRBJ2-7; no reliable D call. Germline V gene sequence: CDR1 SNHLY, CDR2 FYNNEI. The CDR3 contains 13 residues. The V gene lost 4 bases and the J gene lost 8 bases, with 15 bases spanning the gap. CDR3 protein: CASSASVKDKQYF. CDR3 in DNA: TGTGCCAGCAGTGCCTCAGTGAAAGACAAGCAGTACTTC.

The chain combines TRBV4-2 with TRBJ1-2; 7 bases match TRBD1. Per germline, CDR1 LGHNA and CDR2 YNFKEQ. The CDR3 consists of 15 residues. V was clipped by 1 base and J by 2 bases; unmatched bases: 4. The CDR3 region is CASSQVEQGNYGYTF. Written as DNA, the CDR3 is TGTGCCAGCAGCCAAGTCGAACAGGGGAACTATGGCTACACCTTC.

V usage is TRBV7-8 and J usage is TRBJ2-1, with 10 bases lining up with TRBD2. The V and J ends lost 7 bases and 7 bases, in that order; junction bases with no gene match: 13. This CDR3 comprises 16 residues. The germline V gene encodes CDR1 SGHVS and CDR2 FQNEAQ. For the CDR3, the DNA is TGTGCCAGCACCGCCGCCCTAGCGGGAGTAAATAATGAGCAGTTCTTC. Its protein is CASTAALAGVNNEQFF.

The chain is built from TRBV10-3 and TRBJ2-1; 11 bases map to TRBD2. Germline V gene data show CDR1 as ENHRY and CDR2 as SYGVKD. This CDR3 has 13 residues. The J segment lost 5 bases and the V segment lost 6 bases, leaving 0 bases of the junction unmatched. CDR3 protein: CAIRLAGDNEQFF. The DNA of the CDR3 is TGTGCCATCAGACTAGCGGGAGACAATGAGCAGTTCTTC.

The DNA of the CDR3 is TGTGCCAGCAGTTTTTTTCGGACAGGGGGCAATCAGCCCCAGCATTTT. Encoded protein: CASSFFRTGGNQPQHF. V usage is TRBV28 and J usage is TRBJ1-5, with 9 bases matching TRBD1. With 3 bases clipped from V and 2 bases from J, the junction kept 5 bases outside the gene matches. Germline-derived CDR1 and CDR2 are MDHEN and SYDVKM. The CDR3 consists of 16 residues.

The CDR3 sequence: CASTSPPGQGLNEQFF. CDR3 sequence (DNA): TGTGCCAGCACCTCACCACCGGGACAGGGGCTCAATGAGCAGTTCTTC. The V call is TRBV28, the J call TRBJ2-1, with TRBD1 identical over 10 bases. The trim removed 7 bases at V and 6 bases at J, leaving 12 bases unmatched. Germline V gives CDR1 MDHEN, CDR2 SYDVKM. This CDR3 is 16 amino acids long.

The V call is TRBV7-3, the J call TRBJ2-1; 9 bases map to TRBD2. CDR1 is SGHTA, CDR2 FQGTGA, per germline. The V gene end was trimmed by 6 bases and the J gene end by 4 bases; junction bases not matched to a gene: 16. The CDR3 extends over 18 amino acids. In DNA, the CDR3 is TGTGCCAGCAGTTCGGGGGCTAGCGGGATTTCAGGATACAATGAGCAGTTCTTC. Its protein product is CASSSGASGISGYNEQFF.

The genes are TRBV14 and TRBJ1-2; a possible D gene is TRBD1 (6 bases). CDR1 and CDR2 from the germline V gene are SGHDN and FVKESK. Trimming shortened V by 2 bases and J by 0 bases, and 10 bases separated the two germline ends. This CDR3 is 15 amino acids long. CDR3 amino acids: CASSQYGQTNYGYTF. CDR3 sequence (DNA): TGTGCCAGCAGCCAATATGGACAGACTAACTATGGCTACACCTTC.

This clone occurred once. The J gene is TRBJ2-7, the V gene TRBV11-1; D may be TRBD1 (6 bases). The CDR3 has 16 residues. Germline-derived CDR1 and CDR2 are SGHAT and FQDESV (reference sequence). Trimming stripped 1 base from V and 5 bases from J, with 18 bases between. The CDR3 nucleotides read TGTGCCAGCAGCTTAGTCCCGGGACACCCCCCCGACGAGCAGTACTTC. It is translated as CASSLVPGHPPDEQYF.

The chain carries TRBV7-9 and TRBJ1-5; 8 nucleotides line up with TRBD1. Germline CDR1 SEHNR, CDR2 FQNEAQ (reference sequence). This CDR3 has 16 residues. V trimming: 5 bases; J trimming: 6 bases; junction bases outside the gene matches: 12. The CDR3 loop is CASSGVGQAPRQPQHF. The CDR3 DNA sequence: TGTGCCAGCAGCGGGGTGGGACAGGCTCCCCGTCAGCCCCAGCATTTT.

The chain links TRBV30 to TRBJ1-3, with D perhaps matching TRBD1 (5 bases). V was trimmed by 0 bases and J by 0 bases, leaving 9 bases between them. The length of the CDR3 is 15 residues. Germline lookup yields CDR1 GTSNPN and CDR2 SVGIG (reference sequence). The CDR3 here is CAWSVGGPSGNTIYF. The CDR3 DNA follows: TGTGCCTGGAGTGTCGGGGGACCCTCTGGAAACACCATATATTTT.

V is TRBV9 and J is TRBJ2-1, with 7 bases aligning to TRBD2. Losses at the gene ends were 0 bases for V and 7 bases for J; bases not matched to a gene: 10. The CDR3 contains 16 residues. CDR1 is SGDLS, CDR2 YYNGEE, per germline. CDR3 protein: CASSVGRGGRGNEQFF. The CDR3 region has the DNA TGTGCCAGCAGCGTAGGAAGGGGCGGGAGAGGTAATGAGCAGTTCTTC.

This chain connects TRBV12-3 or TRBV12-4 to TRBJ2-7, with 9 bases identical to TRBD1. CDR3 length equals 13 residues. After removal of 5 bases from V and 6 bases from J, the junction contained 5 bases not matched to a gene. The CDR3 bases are TGTGCCAGCAGTCCATACAGGGGGCGCGAGCAGTACTTC. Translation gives CASSPYRGREQYF.

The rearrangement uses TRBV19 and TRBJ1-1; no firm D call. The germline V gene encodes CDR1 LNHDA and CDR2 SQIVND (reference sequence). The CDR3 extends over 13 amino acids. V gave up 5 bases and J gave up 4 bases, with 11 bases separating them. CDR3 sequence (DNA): TGTGCCAGTAGTTTAAAGGAGGGCACTGAAGCTTTCTTT. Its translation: CASSLKEGTEAFF.

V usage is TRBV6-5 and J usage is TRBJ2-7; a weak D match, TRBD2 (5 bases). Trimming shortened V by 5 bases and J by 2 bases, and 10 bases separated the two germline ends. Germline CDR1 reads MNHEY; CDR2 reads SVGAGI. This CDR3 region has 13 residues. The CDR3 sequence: CASSRGVTYEQYF. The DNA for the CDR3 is TGTGCCAGCAGTCGGGGAGTGACCTACGAGCAGTACTTC.

CDR3 amino acids: CSVEERFGANVLTF. The CDR3 DNA reads as TGCAGCGTTGAAGAGAGGTTTGGGGCCAACGTCCTGACTTTC. The J gene is TRBJ2-6, the V gene TRBV29-1; no reliable D call. Germline CDR1 reads SQVTM; CDR2 reads ANQGSEA. This CDR3 contains 14 residues. V gave up 0 bases and J gave up 3 bases, with 6 bases separating them.

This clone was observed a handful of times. The CDR3 sequence is CASSSKEGYQETQYF. DNA for the CDR3: TGTGCCAGCAGCTCGAAAGAGGGTTACCAAGAGACCCAGTACTTC. The chain joins TRBV5-4 to TRBJ2-5; tentatively, D is TRBD2 (5 bases). Trimming took 3 bases from V and 0 from J, leaving 12 bases between them. The CDR3 runs 15 residues. Germline CDR1 SGHNT, CDR2 YYREEE (reference sequence).

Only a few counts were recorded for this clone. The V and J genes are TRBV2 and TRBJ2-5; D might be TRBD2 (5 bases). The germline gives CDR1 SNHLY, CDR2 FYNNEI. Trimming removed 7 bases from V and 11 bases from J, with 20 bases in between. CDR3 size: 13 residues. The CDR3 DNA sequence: TGTGCCAGCACCTTGAAGTGGGAGTCTGGGCAGTACTTC. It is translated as CASTLKWESGQYF.

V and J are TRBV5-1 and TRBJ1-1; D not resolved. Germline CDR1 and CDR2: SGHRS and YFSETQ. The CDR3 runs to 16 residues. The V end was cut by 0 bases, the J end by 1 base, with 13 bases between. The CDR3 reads CASSLVRQVSNTEAFF. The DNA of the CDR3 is TGCGCCAGCAGCTTGGTCAGGCAGGTTTCGAACACTGAAGCTTTCTTT.

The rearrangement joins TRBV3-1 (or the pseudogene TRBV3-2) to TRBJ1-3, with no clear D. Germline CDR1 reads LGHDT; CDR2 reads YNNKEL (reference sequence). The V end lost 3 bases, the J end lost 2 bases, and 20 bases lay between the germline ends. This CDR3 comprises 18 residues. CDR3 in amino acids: CASSHLSLSSVAGNTIYF. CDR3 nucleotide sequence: TGTGCCAGCAGCCACCTTAGCCTAAGCTCGGTAGCTGGAAACACCATATATTTT.